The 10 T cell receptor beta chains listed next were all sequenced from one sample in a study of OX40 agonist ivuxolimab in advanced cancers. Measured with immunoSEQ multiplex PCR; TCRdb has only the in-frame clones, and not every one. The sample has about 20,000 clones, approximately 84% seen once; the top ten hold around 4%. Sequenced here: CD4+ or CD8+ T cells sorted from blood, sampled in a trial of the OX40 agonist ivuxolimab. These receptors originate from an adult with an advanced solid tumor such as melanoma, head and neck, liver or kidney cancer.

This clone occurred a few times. DNA of the CDR3: TGCAGCGCCTTGGACTACTACAATGAGCAGTTCTTC. Its protein product is CSALDYYNEQFF. The rearrangement joins TRBV29-1 to TRBJ2-1; D might be TRBD2 (6 bases). The CDR3 is 12 amino acids. Germline loops: CDR1 SQVTM, CDR2 ANQGSEA. V lost 7 bases and J lost 3, with 10 bases in between.

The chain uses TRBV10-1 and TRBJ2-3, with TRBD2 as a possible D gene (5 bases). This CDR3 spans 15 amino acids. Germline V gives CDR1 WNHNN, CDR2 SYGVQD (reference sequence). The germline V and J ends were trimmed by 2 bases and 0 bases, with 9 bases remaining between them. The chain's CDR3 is CASSEAGSSTDTQYF. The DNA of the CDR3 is TGCGCCAGCAGTGAGGCGGGTTCTAGCACAGATACGCAGTATTTT.

The CDR3 sequence: CASSPPRLAVYNEQFF. CDR3 DNA: TGTGCCAGCAGTCCCCCCCGACTAGCGGTTTACAATGAGCAGTTCTTC. This chain links TRBV28 with TRBJ2-1; 9 positions agree with TRBD2. Germline CDR1 and CDR2: MDHEN and SYDVKM. Losses at the gene ends were 5 bases for V and 4 bases for J; bases not matched to a gene: 9. This CDR3 region has 16 residues.

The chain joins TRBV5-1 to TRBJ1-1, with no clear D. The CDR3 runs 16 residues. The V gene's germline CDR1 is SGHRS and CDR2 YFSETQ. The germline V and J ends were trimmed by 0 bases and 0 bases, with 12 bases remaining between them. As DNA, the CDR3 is TGCGCCAGCAGCTTGGCCGTCGGGGTGGTGAACACTGAAGCTTTCTTT. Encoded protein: CASSLAVGVVNTEAFF.

In nucleotides, the CDR3 is TGTGCCAGCAGCGTAGGTCCGGGCGGGAGGGCCGTCGATACGCAGTATTTT. This codes for CASSVGPGGRAVDTQYF. The chain has TRBV9 and TRBJ2-3, with 9 bases lining up with TRBD2. Germline V lookup: CDR1 SGDLS, CDR2 YYNGEE. The CDR3 sequence is 17 residues long. The V and J ends lost 0 bases and 6 bases, in that order; junction bases with no gene match: 11.

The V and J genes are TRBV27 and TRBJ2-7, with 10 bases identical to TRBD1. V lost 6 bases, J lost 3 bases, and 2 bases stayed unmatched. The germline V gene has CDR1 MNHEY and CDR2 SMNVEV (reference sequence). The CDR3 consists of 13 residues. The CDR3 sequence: CASSRDRGYEQYF. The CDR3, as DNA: TGTGCCAGCAGCCGGGACAGGGGCTACGAGCAGTACTTC.

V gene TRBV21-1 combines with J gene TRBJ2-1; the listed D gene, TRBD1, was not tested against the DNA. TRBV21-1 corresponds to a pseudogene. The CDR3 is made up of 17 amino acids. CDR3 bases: TGTGCCAGCAGCCCCACTTCTCTGGACAGAAACTACAATGAGCAGTTCTTC. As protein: CASSPTSLDRNYNEQFF.

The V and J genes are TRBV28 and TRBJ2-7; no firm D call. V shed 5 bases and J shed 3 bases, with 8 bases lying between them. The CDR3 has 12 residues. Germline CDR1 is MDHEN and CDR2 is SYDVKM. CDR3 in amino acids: CASSPFNYEQYF. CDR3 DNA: TGTGCCAGCAGTCCCTTTAACTACGAGCAGTACTTC.

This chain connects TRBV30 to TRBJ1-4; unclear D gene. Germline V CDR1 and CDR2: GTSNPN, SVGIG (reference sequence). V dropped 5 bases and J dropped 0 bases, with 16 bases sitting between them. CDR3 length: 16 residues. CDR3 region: CAWAPLILSTNEKLFF. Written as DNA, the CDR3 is TGTGCCTGGGCTCCCCTGATCCTTTCAACTAATGAAAAACTGTTTTTT.

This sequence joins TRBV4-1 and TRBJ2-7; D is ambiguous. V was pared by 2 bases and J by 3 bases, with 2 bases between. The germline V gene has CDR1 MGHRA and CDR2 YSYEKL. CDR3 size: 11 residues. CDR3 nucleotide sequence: TGCGCCAGCAGCCAAAACTACGAGCAGTACTTC. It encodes CASSQNYEQYF.